The sequence of this T cell receptor (beta chain) was determined in a study of human T cells and chemical hapten exposure (dated by TCRdb to the early 2020s). Regarding the research as a whole: For sensitization, 2% DPC in acetone was applied to a 2 cm by 2 cm area of upper inner arm skin. The mostly female patient cohort included alopecia areata with under or over 50% scalp involvement, alopecia totalis and alopecia universalis. For TCR sequencing, blood came from 25 to 35 alopecia patients at anywhere from one to four time points (pre-sensitization, 2, 6 and 24 weeks). Patch testing was done on the upper back using Finn chambers containing 0.01% DPC, and results were scored after 6 days according to International Contact Dermatitis Research Group standards. This study followed changes in the peripheral blood TCR repertoire in vivo during primary and secondary sensitization of alopecia patients to the hapten diphenylcyclopropenone (DPC). Throughout the approximately 25-week study period, patients were also given weekly therapeutic DPC doses on the scalp. Blood samples were taken from patients before sensitization (week 0) and then at 2, 6 and about 24 weeks after DPC sensitization. Libraries were combined into a pool for sequencing, and differences in TCR yield between samples came mainly from small differences in library volumes within the pool. The full study reports these points: DPC sensitization did not change the number of TCRs with a frequency above 1 in 1000, and there was no evidence of changes in global repertoire structure. Alopecia, a presumed autoimmune disease, was present in all patients, so the immune response of the patients might differ from that of healthy individuals. Expanded TCRs formed significantly more large CDR3 similarity clusters than pre-sensitization or healthy control sets, consistent with antigen-driven responses. A positive correlation was found between the number of PT1 expanded TCRs and patch test score, with significance reached at thresholds 8, 16 and 32 but not 4. Repeated subsampling changed both the strength of the expansion versus patch-test correlation and the threshold at which that correlation became significant.

Library generation was performed with RACE. The sample was run on a NextSeq 500. During library preparation, unique molecular identifiers were attached to individual cDNA molecules so that TCRs could be counted quantitatively and reproducibly. Both TCR alpha and TCR beta chains were sequenced from each blood RNA sample. As for the authors' bioinformatics: A median of about 87,000 TCRs per sample was observed, with a range of about 23,224 to 690,600. The Decombinator software suite was used to annotate V, J and CDR3 in the TCR reads. For the PS versus PT1 abundance plots, all samples were subsampled to the same number of TCRs (28,000). TCRs were defined as expanded if absent before sensitization and observed at least eight times at the 2-week time point. TCRdb applied fastp at Q25 and MiXCR to the public reads, then kept only in-frame beta chains. For every CDR3 protein sequence, its rows merge into one entry that carries the most common genes and DNA. TCRdb, not the authors, supplied the V and J calls. The sample table contains about 380,000 distinct CDR3 sequences; only one count was recorded for 4% to 6% of them. The ten largest clonotypes hold 2.5% to 3% of the sample.

The CDR3, cysteine through phenylalanine, is 21 amino acids long. Only the CDR3 DNA stays, 63 bases, in frame from base 1. This specimen's time point label, interpreted: pre-sensitization, week 0. What this sample's treatment or condition label stands for: therapeutic diphenylcyclopropenone sensitization with weekly scalp DPC. Blood at each patch-test visit was drawn before the patch test was applied. To be eligible, patients had to be aged 18 to 70, diagnosed with alopecia and judged suitable for DPC therapy, while pregnant patients were excluded. Total RNA was extracted from unfractionated whole blood that had been collected in Tempus Blood RNA tubes. Of note for this clonotype: No cognate antigen has been identified for it. Base qualities are not provided; no much larger clone lies one nucleotide away.

The sample was whole blood, taken in connection with sensitization to the hapten diphenylcyclopropenone (DPC). This sequence originates from a woman in her fifties or sixties with alopecia areata. Some clones in this sample may be carry-over from other donors' samples. This receptor chain uses TRBV21-1 and TRBJ2-1; the table gives TRBD2 as D, unverified against the DNA. TRBV21-1 is annotated as a pseudogene. The CDR3 region has the sequence CASSKALRTPENRFSYNEQFF. The nucleotide sequence is given as TGTGCCAGCAGCAAAGCGCTGCGGACTCCCGAGAACCGTTTCTCCTACAATGAGCAGTTCTTC.